Below are 10 T cell receptor beta chains sequenced from a single sample in a study of T cells expressing NK-cell markers. TCRdb reanalyzed the 5' RACE reads, giving one entry per CDR3 protein sequence and no DNA. The data show 350,000 to 400,000 distinct CDR3 sequences, and the top ten clones hold around a tenth. Input material: blood T cells: a sorted CD56 or NKG2C T cell subset, CD4+ or CD8+ T cells, or bulk PBMC T cells (not recorded which). These receptors were obtained from a woman aged 45 to 65 in good health.

This rearrangement joins TRBV20-1 to TRBJ2-3; with no DNA, the TCRdb D assignment of TRBD1 cannot be verified. Looked up from germline, CDR1 is DFQATT and CDR2 is SNEGSKA (reference sequence). The CDR3 spans 15 residues. This CDR3 reads CSARGWTGLLDTQYF.

V gene TRBV9 combines with J gene TRBJ1-2; TCRdb outputs TRBD1, but without DNA this stays unchecked. The germline gives CDR1 SGDLS, CDR2 YYNGEE. CDR3 length: 19 amino acids. The CDR3 loop is CASSAARGTGKGGFYGYTF. The full variable domain, completed using reference TRBV9 and TRBJ1-2, is DSGVTQTPKHLITATGQRVTLRCSPRSGDLSVYWYQQSLDQGLQFLIQYYNGEERAKGNILERFSAQQFPDLHSELNLSSLELGDSALYFCASSAARGTGKGGFYGYTFGSGTRLTVV.

This sequence joins TRBV25-1 and TRBJ2-5; no DNA is available, so the TRBD1 call from TCRdb remains unchecked. The CDR3 covers 15 residues. Germline CDR1 reads MGHDK; CDR2 reads SYGVNS. The CDR3 sequence is CASSESGTLAAAQYF.

The V and J genes are TRBV7-9 and TRBJ2-1; as DNA is missing, the TRBD2 call by TCRdb cannot be tested. The germline V gene encodes CDR1 SEHNR and CDR2 FQNEAQ (reference sequence). The CDR3 totals 17 residues. The CDR3 sequence: CASSPDLVAGIYNEQFF.

V gene TRBV7-8 combines with J gene TRBJ1-2. The CDR3 is 13 residues long. Germline loops: CDR1 SGHVS, CDR2 FQNEAQ. The CDR3 here is CASTSRGSRGYTF.

The chain has TRBV4-1 and TRBJ2-3; TCRdb's D gene call, TRBD1, goes unchecked for lack of DNA. Looked up from germline, CDR1 is MGHRA and CDR2 is YSYEKL. This CDR3 region has 16 residues. The chain's CDR3 is CASSLTVGVGGDTQYF.

The chain joins TRBV4-1 to TRBJ2-1; TCRdb reports TRBD1, a call that lacks DNA to check it against. The V gene's germline CDR1 is MGHRA and CDR2 YSYEKL. The CDR3 has 18 amino acids. The CDR3 is CASSQNPGDRGQVAEQFF.

The chain joins TRBV20-1 to TRBJ2-7; TCRdb designates TRBD1, a call that cannot be tested without DNA. This CDR3 is built from 13 residues. Germline V gives CDR1 DFQATT, CDR2 SNEGSKA (reference sequence). The CDR3 region is CSARDPSSGGQYF.

The chain has TRBV12-3 or TRBV12-4 and TRBJ2-2; the TCRdb D gene call, TRBD2, has no DNA to confirm it. This CDR3 contains 16 residues. CDR3 region: CASSGGLAIVTGELFF.

The J gene is TRBJ2-1, the V gene TRBV5-1; the D call of TRBD2 rests on TCRdb alone, since no DNA is present to check it. The germline gives CDR1 SGHRS, CDR2 YFSETQ. CDR3 length equals 19 residues. The CDR3 sequence: CASSFLGTSGNLGYNEQFF.